This passage covers 26 T cell receptor beta chains from one sample sequenced in a study of T cells in Graves' hyperthyroidism and ophthalmopathy. The TCR beta CDR3 regions underwent amplification using RNA transcripts as the source. TCR CDR3 regions were first amplified by RT-PCR with HTBI primers. TCRdb recomputed calls from the multiplex PCR reads with MiXCR, one row per CDR3 protein. The data hold roughly 720,000 distinct CDR3 sequences, with 17% observed a single time. Source material: blood. These receptors originate from a man aged 50 or older with Graves' hyperthyroidism.

The V and J genes are TRBV5-1 and TRBJ2-3; D uncertain. Trimming removed 1 base at V and 0 bases at J, with 12 bases between. Germline V gives CDR1 SGHRS, CDR2 YFSETQ. The CDR3 contains 16 residues. The chain's CDR3 is CASSLSTTASTDTQYF. DNA of the CDR3: TGCGCCAGCAGCTTGTCTACTACAGCTAGCACAGATACGCAGTATTTT.

Points on this clonotype: A much more abundant neighbour one base away suggests this may be a read error. This chain connects TRBV6-1 to TRBJ1-4, with D tentatively TRBD1 (6 bases). There are 13 residues in the CDR3. Trimming took off 3 bases at V and 13 bases at J, with 15 bases between the two ends. Germline CDR1 is MNHNS and CDR2 is SASEGT. The CDR3, as DNA: TGTGCCAGCAGTGAGTTCGGCGGACAGATACTGTTTTTT. This sequence encodes CASSEFGGQILFF.

This clonotype was recorded once. It may be a read error: a sequence one base away is much more abundant. The chain combines TRBV27 with TRBJ2-7; D unresolved. This CDR3 has 13 residues. Germline V gene data show CDR1 as MNHEY and CDR2 as SMNVEV (reference sequence). The CDR3 nucleotides read TGTGCCGGCAGTTTTACGCCCCAATACGAGCAGTACTTC. It specifies CAGSFTPQYEQYF.

This clonotype was observed at least ten times. This chain links TRBV6-1 with TRBJ1-5; D may be TRBD1 (6 bases). Trimming removed 4 bases at V and 5 bases at J, with 9 bases between. Germline V gene sequence: CDR1 MNHNS, CDR2 SASEGT. The CDR3 is 13 residues long. CDR3 DNA: TGTGCCAGCAGTGGGACAGTCTATCAGCCCCAGCATTTT. This codes for CASSGTVYQPQHF.

In this sample, this clonotype turned up many times. V gene TRBV28 combines with J gene TRBJ1-1; D gene unclear. CDR1 and CDR2 (germline): MDHEN, SYDVKM. CDR3 length equals 15 residues. The V end was cut by 0 bases, the J end by 0 bases, with 8 bases between. This CDR3 reads CASSLWRHLNTEAFF. The DNA of the CDR3 is TGTGCCAGCAGTTTATGGCGACACCTGAACACTGAAGCTTTCTTT.

This clonotype was counted a few times. The rearrangement joins TRBV28 to TRBJ2-7, with 9 bases identical to TRBD2. V lost 5 bases and J lost 5; bases outside the gene matches: 4. The CDR3 spans 13 residues. The germline CDR1 and CDR2 sequences are MDHEN and SYDVKM. Here the CDR3 DNA reads TGTGCCAGCAGTCTGACTAGCGGTCACGAGCAGTACTTC. Translating it yields CASSLTSGHEQYF.

In this sample, this clonotype turned up many times. The rearrangement uses TRBV29-1 and TRBJ1-2; 10 bases are a match to TRBD1. The ends lost 7 bases at V and 4 bases at J; junction bases unmatched: 9. Germline V gene sequence: CDR1 SQVTM, CDR2 ANQGSEA. The CDR3 length is 14 residues. The CDR3 sequence: CSASMTGGGYGYTF. The CDR3 bases are TGCAGCGCTTCCATGACAGGGGGCGGCTATGGCTACACCTTC.

This chain connects TRBV5-1 to TRBJ2-5, with a tentative D call TRBD1 (5 bases). In germline, CDR1 is SGHRS, CDR2 YFSETQ. The V and J ends lost 4 bases and 3 bases respectively, with 13 bases between them. The CDR3 totals 14 residues. CDR3 coding DNA: TGCGCCAGCAGCCTCACGACAGAGGAAGAGACCCAGTACTTC. Translating it yields CASSLTTEEETQYF.

The chain combines TRBV29-1 with TRBJ1-2, with a weak D call TRBD1 (6 bases). Trimming stripped 4 bases from V and 5 bases from J, with 14 bases between. This CDR3 is built from 13 residues. Germline V lookup: CDR1 SQVTM, CDR2 ANQGSEA. The DNA of the CDR3 is TGCAGCGTTGTGGAACAGGGAGTGTATGGCTACACCTTC. Translating gives CSVVEQGVYGYTF.

This clonotype was observed at least ten times. The chain employs TRBV28 and TRBJ1-6; 9 bases agree with TRBD1. CDR3 length equals 15 residues. Trimming removed 5 bases from V and 14 bases from J; junction bases left unmatched: 13. Per the germline V gene, CDR1 is MDHEN and CDR2 is SYDVKM. CDR3 nucleotide sequence: TGTGCCAGCAGTACCTCCGGGACAGGGAATAGGTCCCTCCACTTT. Protein product: CASSTSGTGNRSLHF.

This clonotype occurred a few times. V and J are TRBV28 and TRBJ2-3; D possibly corresponds to TRBD2 (5 bases). The CDR3 sequence is 13 residues long. V shed 7 bases and J shed 5 bases, with 13 bases lying between them. Looked up from germline, CDR1 is MDHEN and CDR2 is SYDVKM. In DNA form, the CDR3 reads TGTGCCAGCAAAGAGGGAGTGGTAGATACGCAGTATTTT. It yields the protein CASKEGVVDTQYF.

The J gene is TRBJ2-2, the V gene TRBV24-1; 8 bases fit TRBD2. The trim removed 6 bases at V and 7 bases at J, leaving 9 bases unmatched. This CDR3 is 15 amino acids long. CDR1 and CDR2 (germline): KGHDR, SFDVKD. The CDR3 here is CATSYSGGTSGELFF. The DNA of the CDR3 is TGTGCCACCAGTTACTCGGGGGGGACAAGCGGGGAGCTGTTTTTT.

This clonotype was detected ten times or more. The chain has TRBV19 and TRBJ2-7; 7 nucleotides line up with TRBD1. This CDR3 spans 15 amino acids. Germline V gene data show CDR1 as LNHDA and CDR2 as SQIVND (reference sequence). J lost 1 base, V lost 6 bases, and 9 bases had no gene match. CDR3 DNA: TGTGCCAGTAGACCCCGGGACAGTAGTTCCTACGAGCAGTACTTC. Its protein is CASRPRDSSSYEQYF.

This clonotype was seen repeatedly, ten times or more. The chain has TRBV12-3 or TRBV12-4 and TRBJ1-5; D gene unclear. The CDR3 extends over 12 amino acids. The V end was cut by 6 bases, the J end by 4 bases, with 7 bases between. The CDR3 protein is CASRTRNQPQHF. CDR3 bases: TGTGCCAGCAGGACACGGAATCAGCCCCAGCATTTT.

This clonotype was seen many times. The chain is built from TRBV10-3 and TRBJ2-2, with 11 bases identical to TRBD2. The CDR3 contains 15 residues. Germline CDR1 ENHRY, CDR2 SYGVKD. J lost 6 bases, V lost 2 bases, and 2 bases had no gene match. CDR3 bases: TGTGCCATCAGTGAGACTAGCGGGAGCCCCGGGGAGCTGTTTTTT. It translates to CAISETSGSPGELFF.

This clonotype turned up a few times. This chain connects TRBV7-2 to TRBJ1-2, with D tentatively TRBD1 (6 bases). The V end was cut by 6 bases, the J end by 2 bases, with 13 bases between. The germline gives CDR1 SGHTA, CDR2 FQGNSA. This CDR3 contains 14 residues. CDR3 in amino acids: CASSRDNTNYGYTF. In DNA form, the CDR3 reads TGTGCCAGCAGTCGGGACAATACCAACTATGGCTACACCTTC.

Concerning this clonotype itself: The germline gene is not matched at one end of the junction; a read error may be the cause. The rearrangement links TRBV28 to TRBJ2-5; the D gene is possibly TRBD2 (7 bases). This CDR3 is built from 18 residues. The V gene's germline CDR1 is MDHEN and CDR2 SYDVKM. CDR3 coding DNA: TGTGCCAGCAGTTTATGGCAGGAGGGGGGGGGGGAAAGAAGGACCCAGCACTTC. This codes for CASSLWQEGGGERRTQHF.

This clonotype showed up many times. The chain uses TRBV29-1 and TRBJ2-5, with D perhaps TRBD2 (5 bases). CDR1 is SQVTM and CDR2 is ANQGSEA in the germline V gene. The CDR3 covers 13 residues. V lost 5 bases and J 2 bases, leaving 12 bases between the germline ends. As DNA, the CDR3 is TGCAGCGTTCAGGCTAGCAGACAAGAGACCCAGTACTTC. This sequence encodes CSVQASRQETQYF.

This clonotype was observed a few times. In nucleotides, the CDR3 is TGTGCCAGCAGCTGGAGACAGCAAGAGACCCAGTACTTC. Translation: CASSWRQQETQYF. The gene calls are TRBV5-8 and TRBJ2-5; perhaps TRBD1 as D (5 bases). V dropped 3 bases and J dropped 2 bases, with 8 bases sitting between them. The CDR3 is 13 amino acids. Germline-derived CDR1 and CDR2 are SGHTS and YDEGEE.

In this sample, this clonotype turned up many times. This chain's CDR3 is CASTPTGPSYGYTF. The CDR3 DNA reads as TGTGCCAGCACCCCGACAGGGCCTAGCTATGGCTACACCTTC. The chain recombines TRBV12-3 or TRBV12-4 with TRBJ1-2; TRBD1 aligns across 7 bases. Trimming cost V 7 bases and J 4 bases; bases outside gene matches: 9. The CDR3 covers 14 residues.

This clonotype came up a few times. This chain joins TRBV3-1 and TRBJ2-2; 12 nucleotides line up with TRBD2. Looked up from germline, CDR1 is LGHDT and CDR2 is YNNKEL (reference sequence). The CDR3 covers 19 residues. After removal of 0 bases from V and 2 bases from J, the junction contained 7 bases not matched to a gene. In DNA form, the CDR3 reads TGTGCCAGCAGCCAAGATATGATTGGACTAGCGGGAAACACCGGGGAGCTGTTTTTT. It yields the protein CASSQDMIGLAGNTGELFF.

This clonotype came up many times. The chain uses TRBV6-1 and TRBJ2-1; 7 bases agree with TRBD2. The CDR3 runs 14 residues. The junction had 6 bases not matched to a gene; V was cut back by 4 bases and J by 6 bases. Germline V CDR1 and CDR2: MNHNS, SASEGT. CDR3 DNA: TGTGCCAGCAGTGTTGGCGGGAGTACCAATGAGCAGTTCTTC. Encoded protein: CASSVGGSTNEQFF.

At least ten counts were recorded for this clonotype. The junction shows a germline mismatch at one end, possibly a read error. This chain uses TRBV20-1 with TRBJ2-1; 12 bases align to TRBD2. The CDR3 extends over 14 amino acids. Germline values: CDR1 DFQATT, CDR2 SNEGSKA (reference sequence). CDR3 sequence reads: CSAGELAGGNEQFF. For the CDR3, the DNA is TGCAGTGCTGGAGAACTAGCGGGAGGAAATGAGCAGTTCTTC.

The rearrangement uses TRBV6-2 or TRBV6-3 and TRBJ1-2; D is possibly TRBD1 (6 bases). CDR3 length: 14 amino acids. Per germline, CDR1 MNHEY and CDR2 SVGEGT. V was pared by 2 bases and J by 10 bases, with 17 bases between. The CDR3: CASSYTGARDAYTF. CDR3 bases: TGTGCCAGCAGTTACACGGGGGCCCGGGACGCCTACACCTTC.

CDR3 in amino acids: CASSLGQGADQPQHF. The CDR3 DNA follows: TGCGCCAGCAGCTTGGGACAGGGGGCGGATCAGCCCCAGCATTTT. The chain uses TRBV5-1 and TRBJ1-5; 10 positions agree with TRBD1. Germline trimming cut 0 bases from V and 5 bases from J; bases unmatched to any gene: 2. This CDR3 comprises 15 residues. Germline assignment: CDR1 SGHRS and CDR2 YFSETQ.

This clonotype was detected ten times or more. V usage is TRBV6-5 and J usage is TRBJ1-2; D is unclear. The CDR3 extends over 13 amino acids. V was cut by 2 bases and J by 4 bases, with 8 bases left in between. CDR1 is MNHEY, CDR2 SVGAGI, per germline. The CDR3, as DNA: TGTGCCAGCAGTTACGAATCCCGCTATGGCTACACCTTC. It is translated as CASSYESRYGYTF.